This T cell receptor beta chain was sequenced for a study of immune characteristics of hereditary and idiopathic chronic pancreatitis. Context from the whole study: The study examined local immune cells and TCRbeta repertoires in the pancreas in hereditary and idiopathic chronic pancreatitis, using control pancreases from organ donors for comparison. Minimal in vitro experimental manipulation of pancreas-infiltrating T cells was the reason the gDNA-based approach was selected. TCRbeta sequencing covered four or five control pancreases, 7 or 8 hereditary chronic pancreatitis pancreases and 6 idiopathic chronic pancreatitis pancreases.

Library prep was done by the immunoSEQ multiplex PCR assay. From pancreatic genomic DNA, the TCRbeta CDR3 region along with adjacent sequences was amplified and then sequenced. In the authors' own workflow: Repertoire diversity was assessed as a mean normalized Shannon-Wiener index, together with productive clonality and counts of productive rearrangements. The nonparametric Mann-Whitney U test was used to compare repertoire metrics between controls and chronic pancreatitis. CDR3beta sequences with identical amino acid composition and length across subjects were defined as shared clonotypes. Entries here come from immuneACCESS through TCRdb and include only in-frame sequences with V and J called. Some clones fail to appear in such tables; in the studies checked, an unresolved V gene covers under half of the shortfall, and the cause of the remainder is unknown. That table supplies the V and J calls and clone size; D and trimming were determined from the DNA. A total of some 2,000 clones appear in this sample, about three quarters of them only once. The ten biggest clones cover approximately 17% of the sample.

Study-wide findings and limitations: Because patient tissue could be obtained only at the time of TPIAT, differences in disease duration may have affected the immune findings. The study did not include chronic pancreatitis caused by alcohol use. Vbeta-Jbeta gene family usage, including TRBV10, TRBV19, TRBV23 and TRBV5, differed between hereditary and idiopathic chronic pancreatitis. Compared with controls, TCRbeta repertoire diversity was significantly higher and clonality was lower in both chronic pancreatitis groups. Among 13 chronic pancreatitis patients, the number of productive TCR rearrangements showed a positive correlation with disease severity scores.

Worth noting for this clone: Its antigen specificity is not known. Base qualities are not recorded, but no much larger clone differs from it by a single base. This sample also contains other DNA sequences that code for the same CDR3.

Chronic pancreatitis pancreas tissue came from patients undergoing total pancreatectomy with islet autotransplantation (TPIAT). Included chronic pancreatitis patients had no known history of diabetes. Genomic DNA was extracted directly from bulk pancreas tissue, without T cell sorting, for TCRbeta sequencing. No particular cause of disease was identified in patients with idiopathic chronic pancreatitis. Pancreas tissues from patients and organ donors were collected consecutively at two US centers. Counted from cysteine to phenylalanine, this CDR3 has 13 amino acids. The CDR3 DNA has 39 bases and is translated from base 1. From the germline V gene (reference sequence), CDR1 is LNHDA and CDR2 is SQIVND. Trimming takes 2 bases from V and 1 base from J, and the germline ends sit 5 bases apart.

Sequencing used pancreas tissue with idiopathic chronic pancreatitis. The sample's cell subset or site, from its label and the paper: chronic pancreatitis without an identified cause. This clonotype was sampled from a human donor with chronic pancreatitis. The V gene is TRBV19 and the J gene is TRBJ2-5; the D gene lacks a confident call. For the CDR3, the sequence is CASSITIQETQYF. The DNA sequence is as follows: TGTGCCAGTAGTATAACGATCCAAGAGACCCAGTACTTC. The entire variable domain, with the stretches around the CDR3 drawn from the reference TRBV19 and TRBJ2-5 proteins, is DGGITQSPKYLFRKEGQNVTLSCEQNLNHDAMYWYRQDPGQGLRLIYYSQIVNDFQKGDIAEGYSVSREKKESFPLTVTSAQKNPTAFYLCASSITIQETQYFGPGTRLLVL.